Here is one T cell receptor (beta chain) with its context. Its specificity is unknown. This CDR3 has 14 amino acids. Per germline, CDR1 MNHEY and CDR2 SVGAGI. V dropped 5 bases and J dropped 2; count of bases not matched to a gene: 2. The sample belongs to a study of siplizumab effects on memory and regulatory T cells. Study outcomes and limitations: Mapping to unstimulated subsets was achieved for only a minor fraction of alloreactive clones. Assignment of a naive or memory phenotype failed for roughly 80-96% of the proliferating CD4+ or CD8+ clones.

The authors cocultured the mixed lymphocyte reaction cells at 37 degrees C for 6 to 7 days. For every sample, 100,000 or so TCR templates were assayed. Profiled with immunoSEQ multiplex PCR; TCRdb holds only in-frame clones, not every one. The sample contains more than 5,500 clones, 35% to 40% of which appear only once. The V and J genes are TRBV6-5 and TRBJ2-1; 8 bases match TRBD2. This receptor was identified in a human donor in good health; the cells came from an allogeneic mixed lymphocyte reaction. Sequenced sample: CFSE-low (dividing) CD8+ T cells sorted from an allogeneic mixed lymphocyte reaction. DNA for the CDR3: TGTGCCAGCAGTAATAGCGGGACCTACAATGAGCAGTTCTTC. Its protein product is CASSNSGTYNEQFF.